Listed here is a single T cell receptor (beta chain). This receptor's antigen is unknown. No qualities accompany the bases; no much larger clone lies one base away. CDR1 is given as SGHRS and CDR2 as YFSETQ, both from the germline V gene. Cut back by 4 bases and 0 bases, the V and J ends lie 12 bases apart. Counted from cysteine to phenylalanine, this CDR3 has 15 amino acids. Only CDR3 DNA is held: 45 bases, read in frame from base 1. This specimen belongs to a study of cytomegalovirus exposure and HLA in healthy donors (dated by TCRdb to about 2017). At the level of the whole study: According to a later analysis, one platform produced both the 120 validation repertoires and the roughly 650 repertoires of the first cohort. The aim of the study was to test whether cataloging public T cell receptors could identify signatures of past pathogen exposure. Along with the approximately 670-subject first cohort, a separate validation cohort of 120 different subjects was used. The study combined high-throughput TCR immunosequencing, statistical association of individual TCRs with disease status, and machine learning to predict cytomegalovirus infection status. General findings and caveats noted by the study authors: A later analysis lacked HLA typing for the validation cohort, so it scored co-occurrence in that cohort across all 110 or so repertoires. A total of 150 to 200 TCR beta chains were listed by the study as associated with cytomegalovirus. The authors suggested that the approach could potentially be extended to other disease states and immunological phenotypes. A few of the identified cytomegalovirus-associated TCR beta chains were confirmed in vitro to be specific for cytomegalovirus antigens. Of the cluster scores, 94% were above 0 in a later analysis, which found that TCRs clustered in the first cohort also tended to co-occur in the 90 to 150 validation repertoires. Most TCR sequences were seen in very few donors, while some public TCRs were found in many individuals. The classifier was reported to diagnose cytomegalovirus status with high specificity and sensitivity in both the original cohort and the validation cohort.

The library was prepared using the immunoSEQ multiplex PCR assay. The paper's data handling went like this. A statistical classification framework was developed to diagnose cytomegalovirus status using the catalog of TCR beta chain sequences. Held by TCRdb, this immuneACCESS table contains in-frame sequences only and omits some clones. Under half of the omission traces to an unresolved V gene where checked; the cause of the rest is unknown. The V and J calls and clone size come from that table; D and trimming were worked out from the DNA. Present in this sample are around 190,000 clones, roughly 85% of which were seen just once. The ten top clones hold more than 15% of the sample. Separate from the approximately 690-subject first cohort, the validation cohort of around 130 subjects was the group to which the donors belonged.

Sequencing was performed on PBMCs. The receptor was isolated from a man in his late teens or twenties in good health and CMV-seropositive. This chain joins TRBV5-1 to TRBJ2-3; the D gene is not confidently resolved. The CDR3 is CASSPRGSSTDTQYF. The DNA sequence reads TGCGCCAGCAGCCCGAGAGGTTCTAGCACAGATACGCAGTATTTT.